This record concerns one TCR beta chain sequence. The sample originates from a study of blood T cell repertoires in COVID-19. About the research overall: Italy, Spain and the United States were the sources of the convalescent and acute COVID-19 samples. PBMCs, B-cell-depleted T cells, or T cells provided the cDNA or gDNA that made up the material.

The CDR3 has 19 amino acids. Germline CDR1 MGHRA, CDR2 YSYEKL. V lost 2 bases, J lost 1 base, and 17 bases stayed unmatched. Authors' methods: Nucleated cell number was recorded as an estimate derived from reference gene primer amplification. Here immunoSEQ multiplex PCR was the method, and the copy in TCRdb shows in-frame clones only, minus some. The V and J calls and clone size were taken over from that table, and D and trimming were inferred from the DNA. The data contain 30,000 to 40,000 clones, 87% of them singletons. The V and J genes are TRBV4-1 and TRBJ2-7; 7 bases fit TRBD2. The sample consisted of peripheral blood. The sequence was collected from a man aged 45 to 65 with active or convalescent COVID-19. CDR3 sequence reads: CASSQSPVYAGVVSYEQYF. The CDR3 bases are TGCGCCAGCAGCCAATCCCCCGTCTATGCGGGGGTGGTTTCCTACGAGCAGTACTTC.